The 13 T cell receptor beta chains below all came from one sample that was sequenced in a study of blood T cell repertoires in COVID-19 (dated by TCRdb to the early 2020s). The method was the immunoSEQ multiplex PCR assay. The table was pulled from immuneACCESS by TCRdb, which kept in-frame rearrangements only. Such tables lose some clones; where checked, under half of the loss comes from unresolved V genes, and the rest has no known cause. Across this sample there are 490,000 or so clones, with around 85% seen only once. The biggest ten clones account for roughly 8.5% of the sample. Sequencing was carried out using PBMCs or T cells enriched from blood (not recorded which). The receptors derive from a woman between 55 and 75 years old who had recovered from COVID-19.

The rearrangement uses TRBV2 and TRBJ1-2, with D uncertain. V was cut by 6 bases and J by 0 bases, with 5 bases left in between. The CDR3 is 12 amino acids. Germline V gene data show CDR1 as SNHLY and CDR2 as FYNNEI. CDR3 amino acids: CASRQSNYGYTF. The CDR3 nucleotides read TGTGCCAGCAGACAGTCTAACTATGGCTACACCTTC.

The chain carries TRBV14 and TRBJ2-2; 7 bases line up with TRBD2. V shed 5 bases and J 1 base; nucleotides not matched to a gene: 4. Germline-derived CDR1 and CDR2 are SGHDN and FVKESK. The CDR3 has 15 amino acids. The CDR3 sequence is CASSMGGVNTGELFF. The CDR3 region has the DNA TGTGCCAGCAGCATGGGGGGGGTGAACACCGGGGAGCTGTTTTTT.

The chain couples TRBV3-1 (or the pseudogene TRBV3-2) to TRBJ1-1; a weak D match, TRBD1 (5 bases). Germline V gene sequence: CDR1 LGHDT, CDR2 YNNKEL (reference sequence). Deletions cut 3 bases from V and 6 bases from J, with 14 bases between. This CDR3 has 14 residues. CDR3 residues: CASSHGGADAEAFF. The CDR3 DNA sequence: TGTGCCAGCAGCCATGGCGGGGCGGACGCTGAAGCTTTCTTT.

The V call is TRBV27, the J call TRBJ1-5; D gene uncertain. The germline CDR1 and CDR2 sequences are MNHEY and SMNVEV (reference sequence). This CDR3 is built from 15 residues. Between the trimmed V and J ends, which lost 5 bases and 3 bases, there was a span of 14 bases. The chain's CDR3 is CASSNLGGLNQPQHF. The CDR3 nucleotides are TGTGCCAGCAGTAACCTCGGCGGACTCAATCAGCCCCAGCATTTT.

This rearrangement joins TRBV5-4 to TRBJ1-5, with D uncertain. V lost 8 bases and J 0 bases, leaving 18 bases between the germline ends. Germline values: CDR1 SGHNT, CDR2 YYREEE (reference sequence). The CDR3 is 16 amino acids. The CDR3: CARMIGGSYSNQPQHF. CDR3 DNA sequence: TGTGCCAGGATGATTGGAGGGTCGTATAGCAATCAGCCCCAGCATTTT.

V and J are TRBV24-1 and TRBJ1-5; D is unclear. Trimming removed 7 bases from V and 2 bases from J, with 17 bases in between. The germline V gene encodes CDR1 KGHDR and CDR2 SFDVKD. The CDR3 spans 16 residues. Here the CDR3 DNA reads TGTGCCACCAGCGATGCGGCGGTTATGGGCAATCAGCCCCAGCATTTT. Translating gives CATSDAAVMGNQPQHF.

The rearrangement joins TRBV6-5 to TRBJ1-6; TRBD1 matches at 7 bases. In germline, CDR1 is MNHEY, CDR2 SVGAGI. This CDR3 spans 14 amino acids. V shed 6 bases, J shed 7 bases, and the junction held 6 bases outside the gene matches. Written as DNA, the CDR3 is TGTGCCAGCAGAACGGGACAGAGGAATTCACCCCTCCACTTT. This encodes CASRTGQRNSPLHF.

The chain has TRBV28 and TRBJ1-5; D ambiguous. Germline CDR1 MDHEN, CDR2 SYDVKM. V lost 3 bases, J lost 4 bases, and 7 bases lay in between. The CDR3 loop spans 13 amino acids. CDR3 sequence (DNA): TGTGCCAGCAGTTTTGTGCAGAATCAGCCCCAGCATTTT. As protein: CASSFVQNQPQHF.

The CDR3, as DNA: TGTGCCAGCAGTTTATCGGGGACAGGGGTTGGCTACACCTTC. Protein product: CASSLSGTGVGYTF. This rearrangement joins TRBV27 to TRBJ1-2; 10 bases fit TRBD1. The CDR3 is made up of 14 amino acids. V gave up 0 bases and J gave up 7 bases; unmatched junction bases: 2. The germline CDR1 and CDR2 sequences are MNHEY and SMNVEV (reference sequence).

Regarding this clone: The same CDR3 can be traced to other DNA sequences in this sample. The CDR3 loop is CASSLGGGENYGYTF. CDR3 DNA: TGCGCCAGCAGCTTGGGAGGTGGAGAAAACTATGGCTACACCTTC. This chain joins TRBV5-1 and TRBJ1-2; D not certain. CDR3 length: 15 amino acids. Trimming cost V 0 bases and J 2 bases, with 11 bases left between them. Germline V gene sequence: CDR1 SGHRS, CDR2 YFSETQ.

The chain is built from TRBV18 and TRBJ2-3; tentative D call: TRBD1 (7 bases). This CDR3 contains 15 residues. The V end was cut by 6 bases, the J end by 2 bases, with 15 bases between. Germline CDR1 and CDR2: KGHSH and LQKENI. CDR3 sequence reads: CASSPGGGPTDTQYF. The CDR3 bases are TGTGCCAGCTCGCCCGGAGGGGGCCCCACAGATACGCAGTATTTT.

The chain couples TRBV24-1 to TRBJ2-7, with TRBD1 matching 7 bases. J was trimmed by 5 bases and V by 4 bases; bases with no gene match: 7. Germline-derived CDR1 and CDR2 are KGHDR and SFDVKD. The CDR3 is 14 amino acids. CDR3 amino acids: CATSDPLGGHEQYF. The CDR3 DNA is TGTGCCACCAGTGACCCGTTAGGGGGCCACGAGCAGTACTTC.

This rearrangement joins TRBV7-2 to TRBJ2-5, with TRBD1 as a possible D gene (5 bases). This CDR3 comprises 14 residues. The germline V and J ends were trimmed by 1 base and 5 bases, with 11 bases remaining between them. Germline loops: CDR1 SGHTA, CDR2 FQGNSA. CDR3 protein: CASSLVAGRETQYF. In DNA, the CDR3 is TGTGCCAGCAGCTTAGTAGCAGGGCGGGAGACCCAGTACTTC.